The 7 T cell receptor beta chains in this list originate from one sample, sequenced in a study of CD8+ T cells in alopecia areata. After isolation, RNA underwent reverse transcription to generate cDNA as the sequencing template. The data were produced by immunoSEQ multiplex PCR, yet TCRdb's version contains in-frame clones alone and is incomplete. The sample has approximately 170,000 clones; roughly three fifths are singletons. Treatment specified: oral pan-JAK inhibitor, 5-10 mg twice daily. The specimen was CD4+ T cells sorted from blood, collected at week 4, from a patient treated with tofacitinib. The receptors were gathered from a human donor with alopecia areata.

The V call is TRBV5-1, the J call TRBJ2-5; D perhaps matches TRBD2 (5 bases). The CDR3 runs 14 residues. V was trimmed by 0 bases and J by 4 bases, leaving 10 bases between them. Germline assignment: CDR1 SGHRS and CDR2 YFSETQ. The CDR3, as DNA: TGCGCCAGCAGCTTGGTGGTGGCGGGAGAGACCCAGTACTTC. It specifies CASSLVVAGETQYF. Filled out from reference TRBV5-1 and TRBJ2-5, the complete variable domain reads KAGVTQTPRYLIKTRGQQVTLSCSPISGHRSVSWYQQTPGQGLQFLFEYFSETQRNKGNFPGRFSGRQFSNSRSEMNVSTLELGDSALYLCASSLVVAGETQYFGPGTRLLVL.

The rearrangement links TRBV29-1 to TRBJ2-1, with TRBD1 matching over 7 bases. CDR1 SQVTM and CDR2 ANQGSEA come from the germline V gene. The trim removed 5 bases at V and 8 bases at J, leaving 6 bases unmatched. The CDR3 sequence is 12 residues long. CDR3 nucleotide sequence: TGCAGCGTTACGACAGGGTGGGATGAGCAGTTCTTC. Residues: CSVTTGWDEQFF.

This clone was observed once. The CDR3 DNA is TGTGCCTGGACAGGGTTGGAGACCCAGTACTTC. Protein sequence: CAWTGLETQYF. The chain carries TRBV30 and TRBJ2-5; D might be TRBD1 (5 bases). Trimming removed 4 bases at V and 5 bases at J, with 8 bases between. The germline CDR1 and CDR2 sequences are GTSNPN and SVGIG (reference sequence). The CDR3 loop spans 11 amino acids.

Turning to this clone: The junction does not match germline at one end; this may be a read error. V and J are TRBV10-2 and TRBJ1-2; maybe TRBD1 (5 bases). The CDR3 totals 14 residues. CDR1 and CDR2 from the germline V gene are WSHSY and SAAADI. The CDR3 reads CASRATRADYGYTF. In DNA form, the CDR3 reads TGTGCCAGCAGGGCCACCCGGGCCGACTATGGCTACACCTTC.

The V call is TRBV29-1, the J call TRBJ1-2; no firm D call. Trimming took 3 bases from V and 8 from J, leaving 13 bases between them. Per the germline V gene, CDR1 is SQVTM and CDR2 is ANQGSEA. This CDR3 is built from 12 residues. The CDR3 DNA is TGCAGCGTTGATCCGACCCTGGGGGGCTACACCTTC. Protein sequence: CSVDPTLGGYTF. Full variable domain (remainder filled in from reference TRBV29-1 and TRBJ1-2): SAVISQKPSRDICQRGTSLTIQCQVDSQVTMMFWYRQQPGQSLTLIATANQGSEATYESGFVIDKFPISRPNLTFSTLTVSNMSPEDSSIYLCSVDPTLGGYTFGSGTRLTVV.

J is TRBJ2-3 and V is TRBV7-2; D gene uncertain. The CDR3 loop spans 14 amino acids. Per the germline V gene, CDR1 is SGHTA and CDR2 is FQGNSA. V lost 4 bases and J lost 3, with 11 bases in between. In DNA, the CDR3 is TGTGCCAGCAGCTCCAAGCCCGGGACAGATACGCAGTATTTT. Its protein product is CASSSKPGTDTQYF. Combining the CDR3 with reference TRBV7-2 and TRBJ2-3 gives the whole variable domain GAGVSQSPSNKVTEKGKDVELRCDPISGHTALYWYRQSLGQGLEFLIYFQGNSAPDKSGLPSDRFSAERTGGSVSTLTIQRTQQEDSAVYLCASSSKPGTDTQYFGPGTRLTVL.

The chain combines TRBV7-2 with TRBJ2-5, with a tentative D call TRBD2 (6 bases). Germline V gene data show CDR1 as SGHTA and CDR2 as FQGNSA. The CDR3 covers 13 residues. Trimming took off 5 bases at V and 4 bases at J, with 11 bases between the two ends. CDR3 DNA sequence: TGTGCCAGCAGCCCCGCCGGGAGAGAGACCCAGTACTTC. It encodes CASSPAGRETQYF. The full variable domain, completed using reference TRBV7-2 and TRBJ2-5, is GAGVSQSPSNKVTEKGKDVELRCDPISGHTALYWYRQSLGQGLEFLIYFQGNSAPDKSGLPSDRFSAERTGGSVSTLTIQRTQQEDSAVYLCASSPAGRETQYFGPGTRLLVL.